These 21 T cell receptor beta chains were all obtained from the same sample, sequenced in a study of identical twins. TCRdb reanalysed the 5' RACE reads using MiXCR and keeps one entry per CDR3 protein. The sample consists of 200,000 to 250,000 distinct CDR3 sequences, over 5% of them appearing once. The same specimen was also included in a second study, on T cells expressing NK-cell markers.

Input material: CD8+ T cells sorted from blood. Receptors originate from a woman aged 18-29 years in good health.

This clonotype was counted at least ten times. V and J are TRBV12-3 or TRBV12-4 and TRBJ2-2; the D is unclear. The CDR3 is 11 residues long. V lost 3 bases and J lost 9, with 5 bases in between. CDR3: CASSFGRELFF. CDR3 sequence (DNA): TGTGCCAGCAGTTTTGGCCGGGAGCTGTTTTTT.

This clonotype was detected only a few times. This chain connects TRBV9 to TRBJ2-2, with no clear D. CDR1 and CDR2 from the germline V gene are SGDLS and YYNGEE. The CDR3 length is 17 residues. The V end lost 0 bases, the J end lost 4 bases, and 16 bases lay between the germline ends. CDR3 in DNA: TGTGCCAGCAGCGTAGCCCCCTCTTGGCGAATCACCGGGGAGCTGTTTTTT. Translating gives CASSVAPSWRITGELFF.

The chain uses TRBV20-1 and TRBJ2-7, with a tentative D call TRBD2 (5 bases). Germline V gene data show CDR1 as DFQATT and CDR2 as SNEGSKA (reference sequence). The CDR3 has 13 residues. Trimming removed 3 bases from V and 4 bases from J, with 13 bases in between. CDR3 nucleotide sequence: TGCAGTGCTAGGAACGGGGTGGAGTACGAGCAGTACTTC. Amino acid sequence: CSARNGVEYEQYF.

This chain uses TRBV9 with TRBJ1-2; the match to TRBD1 covers 7 bases. The CDR3 consists of 14 residues. The germline V gene encodes CDR1 SGDLS and CDR2 YYNGEE. V shed 0 bases and J 7 bases; nucleotides not matched to a gene: 6. The CDR3 region is CASSVGDRSLGYTF. The DNA of the CDR3 is TGTGCCAGCAGCGTAGGGGACAGAAGCCTTGGCTACACCTTC.

This clonotype was detected many times. The V and J genes are TRBV7-8 and TRBJ2-3; D gene unclear. Germline CDR1 SGHVS, CDR2 FQNEAQ. The germline V and J ends were trimmed by 5 bases and 4 bases, with 16 bases remaining between them. The CDR3 contains 15 residues. CDR3 bases: TGTGCCAGCAGCCAAGAACTCTTGTGGTCAGATACGCAGTATTTT. The encoded protein is CASSQELLWSDTQYF. The full variable domain, in which reference TRBV7-8 and TRBJ2-3 provide the parts outside the CDR3, is GAGVSQSPRYKVAKRGQDVALRCDPISGHVSLFWYQQALGQGPEFLTYFQNEAQLDKSGLPSDRFFAERPEGSVSTLKIQRTQQEDSAVYLCASSQELLWSDTQYFGPGTRLTVL.

This clonotype was found many times. This sequence joins TRBV6-2 or TRBV6-3 and TRBJ2-1; 11 bases line up with TRBD2. V lost 11 bases, J lost 10 bases, and 13 bases stayed unmatched. The CDR3 consists of 14 residues. CDR1 and CDR2 (germline): MNHEY, SVGEGT. CDR3 bases: TGTGCCGGCCGACTAGCGGGACCTCCATCCGAGCAGTTCTTC. Its protein product is CAGRLAGPPSEQFF.

Many counts were recorded for this clonotype. The chain links TRBV20-1 to TRBJ2-1; 10 bases fit TRBD2. Per the germline V gene, CDR1 is DFQATT and CDR2 is SNEGSKA (reference sequence). With V trimmed by 5 bases and J by 3 bases, 7 bases remained unmatched. The CDR3 has 15 amino acids. CDR3 residues: CSALPGTSDYNEQFF. In DNA, the CDR3 is TGCAGTGCTTTGCCCGGGACTAGCGACTACAATGAGCAGTTCTTC.

V gene TRBV12-3 or TRBV12-4 combines with J gene TRBJ1-6; D is unresolved. The CDR3 runs 14 residues. Trimming took off 2 bases at V and 10 bases at J, with 12 bases between the two ends. CDR3 DNA: TGTGCCAGCAGTTTACCCGGACCCAGATCACCCCTCCACTTT. Translating it yields CASSLPGPRSPLHF.

This clonotype has at least ten counts. The V call is TRBV12-3 or TRBV12-4, the J call TRBJ1-5, with 7 positions matching TRBD1. This CDR3 is 14 amino acids long. The trim removed 6 bases at V and 7 bases at J, leaving 9 bases unmatched. Written as DNA, the CDR3 is TGTGCCAGCAGCCGGACAGGTTTGTCCCAGCCCCAGCATTTT. This sequence encodes CASSRTGLSQPQHF.

This clonotype was counted at least ten times. The chain joins TRBV7-2 to TRBJ2-7; D gene uncertain. V was pared by 1 base and J by 4 bases, with 5 bases between. Germline V gene data show CDR1 as SGHTA and CDR2 as FQGNSA. The CDR3 length is 12 residues. The CDR3 loop is CASSLVAYEQYF. The DNA of the CDR3 is TGTGCCAGCAGCTTAGTGGCTTACGAGCAGTACTTC. Variable domain in full (rest from reference TRBV7-2 and TRBJ2-7): GAGVSQSPSNKVTEKGKDVELRCDPISGHTALYWYRQSLGQGLEFLIYFQGNSAPDKSGLPSDRFSAERTGGSVSTLTIQRTQQEDSAVYLCASSLVAYEQYFGPGTRLTVT.

This chain uses TRBV29-1 with TRBJ1-1, with 9 bases matching TRBD1. The germline CDR1 and CDR2 sequences are SQVTM and ANQGSEA. V shed 7 bases and J 5 bases; nucleotides not matched to a gene: 11. This CDR3 is built from 14 residues. The CDR3 DNA follows: TGCAGCGCTCACATTATTGACAGGGGGACTGAAGCTTTCTTT. Translating it yields CSAHIIDRGTEAFF.

This clonotype was observed many times. V and J are TRBV10-3 and TRBJ2-1; D call uncertain. CDR1 is ENHRY and CDR2 is SYGVKD in the germline V gene. Trimming removed 2 bases from V and 7 bases from J, with 12 bases in between. This CDR3 region has 14 residues. CDR3 sequence: CAISEPLIGNEQFF. The CDR3 DNA follows: TGTGCCATCAGTGAGCCCCTGATCGGGAATGAGCAGTTCTTC.

This sequence joins TRBV9 and TRBJ2-5; no clear D. Looked up from germline, CDR1 is SGDLS and CDR2 is YYNGEE. This CDR3 is built from 14 residues. V lost 4 bases to trimming and J lost 4 bases, with 14 bases between them. This CDR3 reads CASSTPLRPETQYF. Here the CDR3 DNA reads TGTGCCAGCAGCACCCCCCTCCGGCCAGAGACCCAGTACTTC.

This clonotype was observed a handful of times. The J gene is TRBJ2-2, the V gene TRBV2, with D possibly being TRBD2 (6 bases). Germline V lookup: CDR1 SNHLY, CDR2 FYNNEI. This CDR3 is built from 13 residues. The V and J ends lost 6 bases and 5 bases respectively, with 10 bases between them. The CDR3 protein is CASRGGGTGELFF. The CDR3 DNA sequence: TGTGCCAGCAGAGGCGGAGGGACCGGGGAGCTGTTTTTT.

This clonotype was seen a few times. J is TRBJ1-1 and V is TRBV7-9; TRBD1 might be the D (5 bases). The CDR3 is 15 amino acids. Germline-derived CDR1 and CDR2 are SEHNR and FQNEAQ (reference sequence). The V and J ends lost 3 bases and 4 bases respectively, with 15 bases between them. CDR3 protein: CASSLTTETITEAFF. The CDR3 DNA is TGTGCCAGCAGCTTGACGACAGAGACAATCACTGAAGCTTTCTTT.

Ten or more counts support this clonotype. An end of the junction differs from the germline gene, which may be a read error. The chain employs TRBV7-7 and TRBJ2-2; a possible D gene is TRBD1 (6 bases). CDR1 is SSHAT and CDR2 is FNYEAQ in the germline V gene (reference sequence). This CDR3 has 16 residues. The CDR3 bases are TGTGCTAGCAGACCCCAGGGGAGATCGAACACCGGGGAGCTGTTTTTT. Translated: CASRPQGRSNTGELFF.

This clonotype was counted a few times. V and J are TRBV4-3 and TRBJ1-3; D gene ambiguous. The ends were cut back, 0 bases at V and 0 bases at J, with 9 bases in the middle. This CDR3 spans 16 amino acids. CDR1 is LGHNA, CDR2 YSLEER, per germline. The CDR3 DNA is TGCGCCAGCAGCCAAGAGACCGTTTACTCTGGAAACACCATATATTTT. Translating it yields CASSQETVYSGNTIYF.

This clonotype was seen ten or more times. The V gene is TRBV7-7, the J gene TRBJ2-7; D call uncertain. This CDR3 is 14 amino acids long. V was shortened by 1 base and J by 7 bases, with 14 bases between the two germline ends. The V gene's germline CDR1 is SSHAT and CDR2 FNYEAQ (reference sequence). CDR3 protein: CASSLDTRSHEQYF. CDR3 nucleotides: TGTGCCAGCAGCTTAGACACACGTTCGCATGAGCAGTACTTC.

This clonotype was observed many times. The chain couples TRBV7-9 to TRBJ2-3, with 7 bases fitting TRBD2. Germline values: CDR1 SEHNR, CDR2 FQNEAQ (reference sequence). J gave up 2 bases and V 5 bases, and 7 bases lay outside the gene matches. The CDR3 has 15 residues. The CDR3 sequence: CASSPPSGHTDTQYF. Written as DNA, the CDR3 is TGTGCCAGCAGCCCTCCTAGCGGACACACAGATACGCAGTATTTT.

This clonotype has at least ten counts. The chain combines TRBV7-8 with TRBJ2-1; 8 bases line up with TRBD2. With V trimmed by 4 bases and J by 6 bases, 11 bases remained unmatched. The germline gives CDR1 SGHVS, CDR2 FQNEAQ. The CDR3 has 16 residues. CDR3 loop: CASSSTPGTSFNEQFF. The CDR3 nucleotides read TGTGCCAGCAGCTCCACCCCCGGGACTAGTTTCAATGAGCAGTTCTTC.

This clonotype was found many times. V gene TRBV20-1 combines with J gene TRBJ2-1; 7 positions agree with TRBD2. Germline V gives CDR1 DFQATT, CDR2 SNEGSKA (reference sequence). J gave up 2 bases and V 0 bases, and 4 bases lay outside the gene matches. CDR3 size: 15 residues. CDR3 sequence: CSARDLRETYNEQFF. The CDR3 region has the DNA TGCAGTGCTAGAGATCTGCGGGAGACCTACAATGAGCAGTTCTTC.